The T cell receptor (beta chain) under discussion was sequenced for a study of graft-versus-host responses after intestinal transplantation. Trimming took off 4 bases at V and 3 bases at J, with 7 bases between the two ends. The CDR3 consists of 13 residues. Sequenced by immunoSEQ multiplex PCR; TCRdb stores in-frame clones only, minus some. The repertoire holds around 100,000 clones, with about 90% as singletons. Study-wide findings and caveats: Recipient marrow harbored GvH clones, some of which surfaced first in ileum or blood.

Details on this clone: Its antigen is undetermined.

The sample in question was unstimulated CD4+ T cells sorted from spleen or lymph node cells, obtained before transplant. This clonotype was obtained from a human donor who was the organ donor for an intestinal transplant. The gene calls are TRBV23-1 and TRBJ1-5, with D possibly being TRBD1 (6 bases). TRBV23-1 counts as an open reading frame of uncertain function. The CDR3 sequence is CASSRDNNQPQHF. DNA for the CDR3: TGCGCCAGCAGTCGGGACAACAATCAGCCCCAGCATTTT.